This paragraph reports one TCR beta chain. Its antigen is as yet unknown. The sample comes from a study of OX40 agonist ivuxolimab in advanced cancers. Study-level information: Ivuxolimab is a fully human IgG2 antibody that activates OX40 (CD134).

Study conclusions and caveats: Among patients with partial responses at 0.1-3.0 mg/kg, clonal expansion was among the lowest. Expanded clones tended on average to be more numerous among CD8+ T cells than CD4+.

Clones were sequenced by immunoSEQ multiplex PCR, and TCRdb holds only the in-frame ones, with some missing. In the table there are just over 50,000 clones, more than 65% of which are singletons. The sample in question was CD4+ or CD8+ T cells sorted from blood, obtained in a trial of the OX40 agonist ivuxolimab. The sequence was collected from an adult with an advanced solid tumor such as melanoma, head and neck, liver or kidney cancer.

The CDR3 sequence is CASSLGQGRETQYF. The CDR3 nucleotides read TGCGCCAGCAGCTTAGGACAGGGAAGAGAGACCCAGTACTTC. The chain joins TRBV5-1 to TRBJ2-5; 8 nucleotides align to TRBD1. Germline-derived CDR1 and CDR2 are SGHRS and YFSETQ. The length of the CDR3 is 14 residues. The junction had 4 bases not matched to a gene; V was cut back by 2 bases and J by 4 bases.